The 4 T cell receptor beta chains given below trace back to one sample, sequenced in a study of shared clonotypes between healthy human individuals. The table came from immunoSEQ multiplex PCR; TCRdb's copy has only in-frame clones and leaves some out. Found here are about 2.3 million clones, over 90% of them singletons; the top ten hold 0.35% to 0.45%. What was sequenced was naive CD4+ T cells from PBMCs. As for subset: CD45RA+ positively selected. The receptors come from a man aged 18 to 30 in good health. Some clones in this sample may be carry-over from other donors' samples.

The chain is built from TRBV5-1 and TRBJ1-2; no firm D call. Between the trimmed V and J ends, which lost 0 bases and 4 bases, there was a span of 7 bases. CDR1 and CDR2 from the germline V gene are SGHRS and YFSETQ. The CDR3 length is 13 residues. CDR3 in DNA: TGCGCCAGCAGCTTGGATGCGGCCTATGGCTACACCTTC. This translates into CASSLDAAYGYTF.

The CDR3 nucleotides are TGTGCCAGCTCACCACCTGTCTTCGCGGGAGGGCCGGAGACCCAGTACTTC. The encoded protein is CASSPPVFAGGPETQYF. J is TRBJ2-5 and V is TRBV18; TRBD2 agrees at 9 bases. CDR1 KGHSH and CDR2 LQKENI come from the germline V gene. The junction had 10 bases not matched to a gene; V was cut back by 0 bases and J by 5 bases. The CDR3 covers 17 residues.

V gene TRBV7-9 combines with J gene TRBJ2-5, with D perhaps matching TRBD1 (8 bases). V was pared by 1 base and J by 5 bases, with 17 bases between. CDR3 length equals 16 residues. CDR1 is SEHNR and CDR2 is FQNEAQ in the germline V gene (reference sequence). CDR3: CASSLGEGTGSETQYF. CDR3 in DNA: TGTGCCAGCAGCTTAGGGGAGGGGACAGGCAGCGAGACCCAGTACTTC.

For the CDR3, the DNA is TGTGCCAGCAGTTACTCGGGGCACACCGGGGAGCTGTTTTTT. Translated, it gives CASSYSGHTGELFF. The chain links TRBV6-6 to TRBJ2-2, with D possibly matching TRBD1 (5 bases). This CDR3 has 14 amino acids. Germline CDR1 MNHNY, CDR2 SVGAGI (reference sequence). Trimming cost V 0 bases and J 3 bases, with 5 bases left between them.